This T cell receptor (beta chain) was identified in a study of blood T cells in healthy people across ages. Regarding the study as a whole: Roughly linear age-related decline in beta diversity appeared, significant by age around 38.

This CDR3 is 14 amino acids long. CDR1 is ENHRY and CDR2 is SYGVKD in the germline V gene. Trimming left V 10 bases short and J 0 bases short, with 12 bases between. As for this clonotype: The antigen is undetermined.

It was with a sample-barcoded 5' primer and a J-beta primer mix that a second PCR of roughly 6 to 11 cycles was run. MiXCR, applied by TCRdb to the 5' RACE reads, yields one record per CDR3 protein. The repertoire includes some 1.4 million distinct CDR3 sequences, 42% of them detected once, and 7.9% sits in the top ten. The sequence was obtained from a woman aged 18-29 years in good health. Specimen: blood. The chain employs TRBV10-3 and TRBJ2-2; D possibly corresponds to TRBD2 (6 bases). CDR3 loop: CATEPGANTGELFF. The CDR3 nucleotides are TGTGCCACCGAGCCGGGGGCGAACACCGGGGAGCTGTTTTTT.